Listed here are 21 T cell receptor beta chains from one sample, sequenced in a study of blood T cell repertoires in COVID-19. TCRdb's table, derived via immunoSEQ multiplex PCR, lists solely in-frame clones and lacks some. The data contain about 210,000 clones, approximately 85% of them singletons. Sequencing was done on a sample of peripheral blood. The receptors come from a woman aged 45-65 years with active or convalescent COVID-19.

The genes are TRBV7-2 and TRBJ2-3, with 7 bases that match TRBD1. The CDR3 has 14 residues. V trimming: 5 bases; J trimming: 3 bases; junction bases outside the gene matches: 5. CDR1 SGHTA and CDR2 FQGNSA come from the germline V gene. The CDR3 bases are TGTGCCAGCAGCCTGGGACAGCTTACAGATACGCAGTATTTT. Encoded protein: CASSLGQLTDTQYF.

The chain couples TRBV15 to TRBJ1-2, with 10 nucleotides matching TRBD1. V dropped 3 bases and J dropped 5; count of bases not matched to a gene: 6. There are 15 residues in the CDR3. Per germline, CDR1 LNHNV and CDR2 YYDKDF (reference sequence). This CDR3 reads CATSSRDRGLYGYTF. As DNA, the CDR3 is TGTGCCACCAGCAGCAGGGACAGGGGTTTGTATGGCTACACCTTC.

This chain joins TRBV12-3 or TRBV12-4 and TRBJ2-4; 7 bases are shared with TRBD2. V lost 3 bases and J lost 7; bases outside the gene matches: 3. This CDR3 has 13 amino acids. CDR3 sequence: CASSFPGGNIQYF. In nucleotides, the CDR3 is TGTGCCAGCAGTTTCCCGGGGGGTAACATTCAGTACTTC.

This clone was detected a few times. This rearrangement joins TRBV5-5 to TRBJ1-2; a possible D gene is TRBD1 (6 bases). Trimming removed 1 base at V and 8 bases at J, with 12 bases between. This CDR3 contains 13 residues. The germline V gene encodes CDR1 SGHKS and CDR2 YYEKEE (reference sequence). CDR3 coding DNA: TGTGCCAGCAGCTTGTCAGGGGCGAGGGGCTACACCTTC. Protein product: CASSLSGARGYTF. Variable domain in full (rest from reference TRBV5-5 and TRBJ1-2): DAGVTQSPTHLIKTRGQQVTLRCSPISGHKSVSWYQQVLGQGPQFIFQYYEKEERGRGNFPDRFSARQFPNYSSELNVNALLLGDSALYLCASSLSGARGYTFGSGTRLTVV.

This clone appeared once. The chain links TRBV3-1 (or the pseudogene TRBV3-2) to TRBJ2-2; TRBD1 matches at 7 bases. Trimming at V came to 6 bases and at J to 6 bases, leaving 7 bases not matched to a gene. The CDR3 loop spans 14 amino acids. CDR1 is LGHDT and CDR2 is YNNKEL in the germline V gene (reference sequence). This CDR3 is CASSRQGPAGELFF. CDR3 DNA sequence: TGTGCCAGCAGTCGACAGGGACCGGCCGGGGAGCTGTTTTTT.

V usage is TRBV2 and J usage is TRBJ1-2, with D possibly matching TRBD1 (5 bases). The CDR3 has 13 amino acids. Germline V gene lookup returns CDR1 SNHLY and CDR2 FYNNEI. Trimming left V 6 bases short and J 0 bases short, with 8 bases between. CDR3 nucleotide sequence: TGTGCCAGCAGCTCAGGGCCTAACTATGGCTACACCTTC. Its protein is CASSSGPNYGYTF.

The chain combines TRBV5-1 with TRBJ2-3; no clear D gene. Per the germline V gene, CDR1 is SGHRS and CDR2 is YFSETQ. This CDR3 contains 12 residues. Trimming cost V 0 bases and J 4 bases, with 3 bases left between them. The CDR3 sequence: CASSLVADTQYF. The DNA of the CDR3 is TGCGCCAGCAGCTTGGTAGCAGATACGCAGTATTTT.

This chain links TRBV6-6 with TRBJ2-7; 7 bases map to TRBD1. Germline V CDR1 and CDR2: MNHNY, SVGAGI (reference sequence). The CDR3 has 14 residues. With 4 bases clipped from V and 1 base from J, the junction kept 4 bases outside the gene matches. CDR3: CASSSWDSSYEQYV. The CDR3 DNA is TGTGCCAGCAGTTCATGGGACAGTTCCTACGAGCAGTACGTC.

This chain links TRBV7-2 with TRBJ1-5; 7 nucleotides line up with TRBD1. Germline loops: CDR1 SGHTA, CDR2 FQGNSA. The V gene end was trimmed by 5 bases and the J gene end by 3 bases; junction bases not matched to a gene: 10. This CDR3 region has 16 residues. The CDR3 coding sequence is TGTGCCAGCAGCCCACAGGGGCCGCGTTTCAATCAGCCCCAGCATTTT. This gives the protein CASSPQGPRFNQPQHF.

A single count supports this clone. The chain combines TRBV28 with TRBJ1-4, with 8 bases aligning to TRBD1. This CDR3 is built from 15 residues. From germline, CDR1 is MDHEN and CDR2 SYDVKM. Losses at the gene ends were 4 bases for V and 7 bases for J; bases not matched to a gene: 8. This chain's CDR3 is CASSSRGTGSEKLFF. In DNA, the CDR3 is TGTGCCAGCAGTTCCCGCGGGACAGGCAGTGAAAAACTGTTTTTT.

The V call is TRBV3-1 (or the pseudogene TRBV3-2), the J call TRBJ1-4, with TRBD1 as a possible D gene (5 bases). V was cut by 4 bases and J by 4 bases, with 13 bases left in between. The CDR3 totals 15 residues. CDR1 is LGHDT, CDR2 YNNKEL, per germline (reference sequence). The chain's CDR3 is CASSPGLALNEKLFF. DNA of the CDR3: TGTGCCAGCAGCCCAGGGCTGGCCCTTAATGAAAAACTGTTTTTT.

The genes are TRBV28 and TRBJ1-4; D is unresolved. CDR1 is MDHEN and CDR2 is SYDVKM in the germline V gene. The CDR3 extends over 13 amino acids. V was clipped by 8 bases and J by 0 bases, with 7 bases between them. The CDR3 DNA is TGTGCCAGCCTAGCTACAACTAATGAAAAACTGTTTTTT. This sequence encodes CASLATTNEKLFF.

CDR3 region: CASRDNRGTETQYF. The CDR3 DNA reads as TGTGCCAGCAGAGATAACAGGGGGACGGAGACCCAGTACTTC. The rearrangement joins TRBV5-6 to TRBJ2-5, with 8 bases lining up with TRBD1. The J segment lost 5 bases and the V segment lost 5 bases, leaving 8 bases of the junction unmatched. The CDR3 is 14 residues long. Germline assignment: CDR1 SGHDT and CDR2 YYEEEE.

This rearrangement joins TRBV5-4 to TRBJ2-3; TRBD1 matches at 7 bases. V was pared by 3 bases and J by 2 bases, with 9 bases of the junction left unmatched. The CDR3 length is 16 residues. CDR1 and CDR2 from the germline V gene are SGHNT and YYREEE (reference sequence). The CDR3 protein is CASSSKGAGDTDTQYF. Here the CDR3 DNA reads TGTGCCAGCAGCTCAAAGGGGGCAGGGGACACAGATACGCAGTATTTT.

J is TRBJ2-3 and V is TRBV11-2; D is ambiguous. This CDR3 comprises 14 residues. The ends were cut back, 5 bases at V and 1 base at J, with 10 bases in the middle. Germline V CDR1 and CDR2: SGHAT, FQNNGV. DNA of the CDR3: TGTGCCAGCAGCCTCGACTTACGCACAGATACGCAGTATTTT. This encodes CASSLDLRTDTQYF.

The chain combines TRBV7-9 with TRBJ1-1; TRBD1 is a possible D gene (5 bases). This CDR3 contains 15 residues. V was pared by 5 bases and J by 1 base, with 14 bases between. Germline values: CDR1 SEHNR, CDR2 FQNEAQ (reference sequence). The CDR3 DNA sequence: TGTGCCAGCAGCGCCCAGACAGCGCCGAACACTGAAGCTTTCTTT. Its protein product is CASSAQTAPNTEAFF.

This chain links TRBV18 with TRBJ1-2, with TRBD1 as a possible D gene (6 bases). V was pared by 2 bases and J by 5 bases, with 12 bases between. The germline V gene encodes CDR1 KGHSH and CDR2 LQKENI. The CDR3 consists of 14 residues. The CDR3 coding sequence is TGTGCCAGCTCACCATATAGACAGGAGTATGGCTACACCTTC. Residues: CASSPYRQEYGYTF.

This clone was counted a single time. The chain recombines TRBV3-1 (or the pseudogene TRBV3-2) with TRBJ2-5; 9 bases align to TRBD2. The CDR3 totals 15 residues. V gave up 4 bases and J gave up 4 bases; unmatched junction bases: 7. CDR1 is LGHDT, CDR2 YNNKEL, per germline (reference sequence). CDR3 in amino acids: CASSPRRGGGETQYF. The CDR3 DNA sequence: TGTGCCAGCAGCCCGAGGCGGGGGGGCGGAGAGACCCAGTACTTC.

The sample holds a few counts of this clone. The gene calls are TRBV5-8 and TRBJ2-7; no clear D. Germline loops: CDR1 SGHTS, CDR2 YDEGEE. Trimming cost V 0 bases and J 0 bases, with 4 bases left between them. This CDR3 has 13 amino acids. CDR3 amino acids: CASSLDTSYEQYV. In DNA, the CDR3 is TGTGCCAGCAGCTTGGACACCTCCTACGAGCAGTACGTC.

This rearrangement joins TRBV10-3 to TRBJ2-3; TRBD1 matches 8 bases. J gave up 0 bases and V 5 bases, and 7 bases lay outside the gene matches. Germline V gives CDR1 ENHRY, CDR2 SYGVKD. CDR3 length: 16 residues. The CDR3: CAISNRGASSTDTQYF. CDR3 DNA: TGTGCCATCAGTAACAGGGGGGCGTCTAGCACAGATACGCAGTATTTT.

The chain has TRBV3-1 (or the pseudogene TRBV3-2) and TRBJ1-1; possible D gene TRBD1, 5 bases. Looked up from germline, CDR1 is LGHDT and CDR2 is YNNKEL (reference sequence). V was cut by 3 bases and J by 5 bases, with 13 bases left in between. This CDR3 spans 14 amino acids. The CDR3 coding sequence is TGTGCCAGCAGCCACCAATACGGGGGAACTGAAGCTTTCTTT. Translation: CASSHQYGGTEAFF.